One sample yielded the 11 T cell receptor beta chains listed below, sequenced in a study of CD8+CD57+ T cells in acquired aplastic anemia. The study profiled TCR beta VDJ and CDR3 using genomic DNA as template. TCRdb reprocessed the reads via MiXCR and lists one record per CDR3 protein. The sample lists around 150,000 distinct CDR3 sequences, 71% occurring once. All sequencing subjects had displayed CD8+CD57+ cell expansion on flow cytometry. The sequencing sample was made of sorted CD4+, CD8+, or CD8+CD57+ T cells (not recorded which) from PBMCs. These receptors were collected from a human donor with aplastic anemia.

The CDR3, as DNA: TGTGCCAGCAGCCATCTCCCGACAGGCTACAATGAGCAGTTCTTC. It translates to CASSHLPTGYNEQFF. The chain carries TRBV7-9 and TRBJ2-1; D is perhaps TRBD1 (6 bases). This CDR3 is built from 15 residues. V shed 5 bases and J shed 3 bases, with 14 bases lying between them. Germline lookup yields CDR1 SEHNR and CDR2 FQNEAQ (reference sequence).

The chain has TRBV9 and TRBJ2-3, with 11 nucleotides matching TRBD2. CDR1 is SGDLS, CDR2 YYNGEE, per germline. V shed 6 bases, J shed 4 bases, and the junction held 10 bases outside the gene matches. There are 16 residues in the CDR3. The CDR3 spells CASTGGISGGADTQYF. The CDR3 coding sequence is TGTGCCAGCACCGGGGGAATTAGCGGGGGGGCAGATACGCAGTATTTT.

The chain joins TRBV20-1 to TRBJ1-4; TRBD1 aligns across 8 bases. CDR1 DFQATT and CDR2 SNEGSKA come from the germline V gene (reference sequence). Trimming took 3 bases from V and 5 from J; bases not matched to a gene: 5. The CDR3 has 14 residues. CDR3 nucleotides: TGCAGTGCTAGTCGGCGACAGGGGAATGAAAAACTGTTTTTT. It translates to CSASRRQGNEKLFF.

The gene calls are TRBV5-4 and TRBJ2-2; TRBD2 matches 12 bases. Germline loops: CDR1 SGHNT, CDR2 YYREEE (reference sequence). The CDR3 has 19 amino acids. J gave up 4 bases and V 4 bases, and 14 bases lay outside the gene matches. The CDR3 coding sequence is TGTGCCAGCAGCCCTAGGACTAGCGGGGTTCGATATGGCACCGGGGAGCTGTTTTTT. The encoded protein is CASSPRTSGVRYGTGELFF.

This chain joins TRBV20-1 and TRBJ2-5; 7 positions agree with TRBD2. The J call may be faulty, since TRBJ2-7 better matches the DNA end. Germline assignment: CDR1 DFQATT and CDR2 SNEGSKA (reference sequence). The CDR3 is made up of 13 amino acids. CDR3 DNA: TGCAGTGCAGCGGGACTACGGACATACGAGCAGTACTTC. Translated: CSAAGLRTYEQYF.

The gene calls are TRBV7-8 and TRBJ2-7; D is possibly TRBD2 (5 bases). Germline V gives CDR1 SGHVS, CDR2 FQNEAQ. The CDR3 spans 15 residues. Trimming took 2 bases from V and 7 from J, leaving 18 bases between them. CDR3 sequence: CASSLTTGNTGEQYV. DNA for the CDR3: TGTGCCAGCAGCTTAACGACGGGGAACACCGGGGAGCAGTACGTC.

CDR3 loop: CASSPRLEGETQYF. In nucleotides, the CDR3 is TGTGCCAGCAGCCCTCGACTAGAAGGTGAGACCCAGTACTTC. The chain recombines TRBV3-1 with TRBJ2-5, with D possibly TRBD2 on 6 matching bases. This CDR3 is built from 14 residues. Deletions cut 4 bases from V and 5 bases from J, with 14 bases between. Germline-derived CDR1 and CDR2 are LGHDT and YNNKEL (reference sequence).

The chain has TRBV7-2 and TRBJ1-2, with 7 bases lining up with TRBD1. The CDR3 consists of 15 residues. V was clipped by 1 base and J by 3 bases; unmatched bases: 5. Germline CDR1 is SGHTA and CDR2 is FQGNSA. The CDR3 is CASSLGQGGDYGYTF. The CDR3 DNA sequence: TGTGCCAGCAGCTTAGGACAGGGTGGCGACTATGGCTACACCTTC.

The CDR3 loop is CATSLRTGGRNEQFF. The CDR3 bases are TGTGCCACCAGCTTAAGGACGGGGGGGCGGAATGAGCAGTTCTTC. The chain is built from TRBV15 and TRBJ2-1; 8 bases match TRBD2. Germline V CDR1 and CDR2: LNHNV, YYDKDF (reference sequence). The length of the CDR3 is 15 residues. The junction had 10 bases not matched to a gene; V was cut back by 5 bases and J by 7 bases.

This chain uses TRBV19 with TRBJ1-2; D call uncertain. The CDR3 totals 12 residues. Trimming stripped 5 bases from V and 4 bases from J, with 8 bases between. Looked up from germline, CDR1 is LNHDA and CDR2 is SQIVND (reference sequence). The CDR3 nucleotides are TGTGCCAGTAGTGCGAAGGGCTATGGCTACACCTTC. Residues: CASSAKGYGYTF.

The rearrangement links TRBV20-1 to TRBJ2-1, with 8 positions matching TRBD2. Germline CDR1 DFQATT, CDR2 SNEGSKA (reference sequence). J was trimmed by 3 bases and V by 5 bases; bases with no gene match: 3. The length of the CDR3 is 13 residues. This CDR3 reads CSARREDYNEQFF. The CDR3 nucleotides are TGCAGTGCTCGGCGGGAGGACTACAATGAGCAGTTCTTC.